Here is one T cell receptor beta chain with its context. TCRdb keeps only in-frame clones here, not all; method: immunoSEQ multiplex PCR. The sample includes approximately 120,000 clones, approximately 90% of them seen just once. Germline values: CDR1 SGHNT, CDR2 YYREEE (reference sequence). This CDR3 contains 18 residues. V lost 0 bases and J lost 2; bases outside the gene matches: 11. These data are taken from a study of control samples from healthy donors and cancer patients. Sequencing was carried out using blood. The TCR originated in a woman aged 45-65 years in good health. V is TRBV5-4 and J is TRBJ2-7; 10 bases match TRBD1. In DNA, the CDR3 is TGTGCCAGCAGCTTGGGTTATTTAGGACAGGGGGTTACCTACGAGCAGTACTTC. This translates into CASSLGYLGQGVTYEQYF.